This T cell receptor beta chain was retrieved from a study of Graves' ophthalmopathy and Graves' hyperthyroidism. The sequenced template was RNA, covering the TCR beta CDR3 region. An initial RT-PCR round employing HTBI primers preceded a second-round multiplex PCR. Each CDR3 protein is one row after TCRdb ran MiXCR on the multiplex PCR reads. The table lists approximately 640,000 distinct CDR3 sequences, about two fifths of them singletons, with 3% to 3.5% in the top ten. Germline CDR1 and CDR2: SQVTM and ANQGSEA. The V segment lost 4 bases and the J segment 0 bases; nucleotides outside the gene matches: 6. The CDR3 covers 15 residues.

Sample: peripheral blood. The V gene is TRBV29-1, the J gene TRBJ1-2; 9 bases agree with TRBD1. The receptor's source is an adult man with Graves' ophthalmopathy. In nucleotides, the CDR3 is TGCAGCGTTGGAGGGGGACAGGGAGCTAACTATGGCTACACCTTC. Protein product: CSVGGGQGANYGYTF.